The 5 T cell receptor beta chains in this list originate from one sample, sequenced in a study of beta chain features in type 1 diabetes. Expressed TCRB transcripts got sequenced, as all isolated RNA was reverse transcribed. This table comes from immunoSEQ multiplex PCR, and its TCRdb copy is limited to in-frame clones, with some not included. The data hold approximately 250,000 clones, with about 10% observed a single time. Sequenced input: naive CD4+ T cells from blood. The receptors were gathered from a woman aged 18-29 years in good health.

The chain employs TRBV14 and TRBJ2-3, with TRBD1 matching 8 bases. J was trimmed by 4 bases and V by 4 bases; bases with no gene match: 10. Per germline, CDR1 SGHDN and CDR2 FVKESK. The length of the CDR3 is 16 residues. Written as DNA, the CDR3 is TGTGCCAGCAGCCGAGCGGCCGGGACAGGCGCAGATACGCAGTATTTT. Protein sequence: CASSRAAGTGADTQYF.

Here the CDR3 DNA reads TGTGCCAGCAGCACAGAGGGAAACACCATATATTTT. Its protein product is CASSTEGNTIYF. The genes are TRBV7-9 and TRBJ1-3; the D is unclear. CDR3 length: 12 amino acids. CDR1 and CDR2 from the germline V gene are SEHNR and FQNEAQ (reference sequence). Trimming took 5 bases from V and 4 from J, leaving 6 bases between them. Supplemented by reference TRBV7-9 and TRBJ1-3, the full variable domain reads DTGVSQNPRHKITKRGQNVTFRCDPISEHNRLYWYRQTLGQGPEFLTYFQNEAQLEKSRLLSDRFSAERPKGSFSTLEIQRTEQGDSAMYLCASSTEGNTIYFGEGSWLTVV.

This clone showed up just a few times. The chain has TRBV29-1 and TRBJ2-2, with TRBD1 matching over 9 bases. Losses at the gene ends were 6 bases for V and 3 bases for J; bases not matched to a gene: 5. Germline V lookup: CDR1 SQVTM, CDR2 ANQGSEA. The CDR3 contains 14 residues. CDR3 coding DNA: TGCAGCGTCGCTAGGACAGGGGACACCGGGGAGCTGTTTTTT. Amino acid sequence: CSVARTGDTGELFF.

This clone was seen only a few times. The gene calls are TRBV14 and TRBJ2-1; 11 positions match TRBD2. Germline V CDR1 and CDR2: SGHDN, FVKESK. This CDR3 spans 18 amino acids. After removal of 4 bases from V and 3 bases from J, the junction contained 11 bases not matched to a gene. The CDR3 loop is CASSRGMLAGGLYNEQFF. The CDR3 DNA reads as TGTGCCAGCAGCCGGGGGATGCTAGCGGGAGGCCTCTACAATGAGCAGTTCTTC.

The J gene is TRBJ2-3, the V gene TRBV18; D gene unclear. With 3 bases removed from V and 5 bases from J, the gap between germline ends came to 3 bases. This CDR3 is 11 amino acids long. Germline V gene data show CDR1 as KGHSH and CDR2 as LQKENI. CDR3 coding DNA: TGTGCCAGCTCACCCGGAGATACGCAGTATTTT. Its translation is CASSPGDTQYF.